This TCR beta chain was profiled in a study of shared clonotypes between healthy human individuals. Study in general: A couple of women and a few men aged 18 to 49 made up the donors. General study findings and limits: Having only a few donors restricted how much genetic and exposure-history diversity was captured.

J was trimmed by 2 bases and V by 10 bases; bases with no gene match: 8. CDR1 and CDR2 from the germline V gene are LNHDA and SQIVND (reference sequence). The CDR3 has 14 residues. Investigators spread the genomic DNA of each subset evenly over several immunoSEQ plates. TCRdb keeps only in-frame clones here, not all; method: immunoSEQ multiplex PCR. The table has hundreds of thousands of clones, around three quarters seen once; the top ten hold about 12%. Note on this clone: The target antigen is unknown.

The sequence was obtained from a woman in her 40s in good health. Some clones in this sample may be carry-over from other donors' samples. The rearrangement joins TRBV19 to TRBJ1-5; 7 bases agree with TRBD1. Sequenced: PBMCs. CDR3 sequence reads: CATEVGGGNQPQHF. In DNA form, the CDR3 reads TGTGCCACCGAGGTAGGGGGCGGCAATCAGCCCCAGCATTTT.